This T cell receptor beta chain originates from a study of identical twins. CDR3 length: 17 amino acids. In germline, CDR1 is SGHAT, CDR2 FQNNGV. The V and J ends lost 5 bases and 0 bases respectively, with 17 bases between them. In TCRdb, the 5' RACE reads were re-called with MiXCR into one record per CDR3 protein. The profile shows roughly 250,000 distinct CDR3 sequences, about an eighth of them singletons. The sample comprised memory (CD45RO+) T cells sorted from blood. This rearrangement joins TRBV11-2 to TRBJ2-1; D uncertain. The clonotype was recovered from a woman between 18 and 30 years old in good health. CDR3 nucleotides: TGTGCCAGCAGCCCCCGAGCTGTTTTAAGCTCCTACAATGAGCAGTTCTTC. Amino acid sequence: CASSPRAVLSSYNEQFF. The full variable domain, rest sourced from reference TRBV11-2 and TRBJ2-1, is EAGVAQSPRYKIIEKRQSVAFWCNPISGHATLYWYQQILGQGPKLLIQFQNNGVVDDSQLPKDRFSAERLKGVDSTLKIQPAKLEDSAVYLCASSPRAVLSSYNEQFFGPGTRLTVL.